The 25 T cell receptor beta chains below come from one sample, sequenced in a study of T cell responses to AZD1222 COVID-19 vaccine. The data were produced by immunoSEQ multiplex PCR, yet TCRdb's version contains in-frame clones alone and is incomplete. The top ten hold 25% to 30% of the sample, which has about 53,000 clones, approximately 88% seen once. The material was peripheral blood, obtained on day 0 of AZD1222 vaccination. The origin of the receptors is an adult in good health.

V usage is TRBV3-1 (or the pseudogene TRBV3-2) and J usage is TRBJ2-6, with D unclear. The CDR3 has 18 residues. Germline CDR1 is LGHDT and CDR2 is YNNKEL (reference sequence). Trimming cost V 2 bases and J 4 bases, with 18 bases left between them. The CDR3 here is CASSQLARAAAGANVLTF. As DNA, the CDR3 is TGTGCCAGCAGCCAACTTGCTAGGGCGGCGGCGGGGGCCAACGTCCTGACTTTC.

CDR3 in amino acids: CASSEAAGGPYEQYF. The DNA of the CDR3 is TGTGCCAGCAGTGAAGCAGCGGGAGGGCCCTACGAGCAGTACTTC. The V and J genes are TRBV6-1 and TRBJ2-7, with 10 bases identical to TRBD2. Trimming removed 0 bases from V and 2 bases from J; junction bases left unmatched: 1. Looked up from germline, CDR1 is MNHNS and CDR2 is SASEGT. The CDR3 totals 15 residues.

This clone was recorded a few times. The gene calls are TRBV3-1 (or the pseudogene TRBV3-2) and TRBJ2-1; weak D call: TRBD1 (5 bases). The CDR3 consists of 12 residues. From germline, CDR1 is LGHDT and CDR2 YNNKEL (reference sequence). V lost 9 bases, J lost 2 bases, and 8 bases lay in between. CDR3 bases: TGTGCCAGTAGGGGCCCCTACAATGAGCAGTTCTTC. Protein product: CASRGPYNEQFF.

The V and J genes are TRBV5-1 and TRBJ1-1, with 7 bases lining up with TRBD1. The germline V gene has CDR1 SGHRS and CDR2 YFSETQ. The CDR3 is made up of 14 amino acids. V trimming: 4 bases; J trimming: 7 bases; junction bases outside the gene matches: 10. CDR3 DNA: TGCGCCAGCAGCCCCAATGCCGGGACAGATGAAGCTTTCTTT. Translated, it gives CASSPNAGTDEAFF.

The chain employs TRBV19 and TRBJ1-1, with D possibly TRBD1 on 5 matching bases. Trimming left V 5 bases short and J 1 base short, with 11 bases between. This CDR3 has 14 amino acids. The germline V gene has CDR1 LNHDA and CDR2 SQIVND (reference sequence). CDR3 in DNA: TGTGCCAGTAGTCCTGGGACGGCGAACACTGAAGCTTTCTTT. Translation: CASSPGTANTEAFF.

The rearrangement links TRBV15 to TRBJ1-3; possibly TRBD1 for D (6 bases). The CDR3 sequence is 16 residues long. With 2 bases removed from V and 2 bases from J, the gap between germline ends came to 13 bases. The germline CDR1 and CDR2 sequences are LNHNV and YYDKDF (reference sequence). As DNA, the CDR3 is TGTGCCACCAGCAGACCAATCAGGGGAACTGGAAACACCATATATTTT. This translates into CATSRPIRGTGNTIYF.

The chain employs TRBV7-2 and TRBJ2-3, with 10 bases matching TRBD1. This CDR3 has 15 residues. The V and J ends lost 3 bases and 5 bases, in that order; junction bases with no gene match: 5. Germline V gives CDR1 SGHTA, CDR2 FQGNSA. The CDR3 here is CASSLDRGARDTQYF. The CDR3 DNA reads TGTGCCAGCAGCTTGGACAGGGGGGCACGAGATACGCAGTATTTT.

The J gene is TRBJ2-1, the V gene TRBV24-1; 8 bases are shared with TRBD1. There are 14 residues in the CDR3. Germline V lookup: CDR1 KGHDR, CDR2 SFDVKD. V was clipped by 6 bases and J by 9 bases; unmatched bases: 9. The CDR3 region has the DNA TGTGCCACCAGTCGAGGACAGGGTTTTAGTGAGCAGTTCTTC. It codes for CATSRGQGFSEQFF.

The chain couples TRBV30 to TRBJ2-2; 9 bases line up with TRBD1. Germline loops: CDR1 GTSNPN, CDR2 SVGIG (reference sequence). The V segment lost 3 bases and the J segment 4 bases; nucleotides outside the gene matches: 6. The CDR3 sequence is 15 residues long. CDR3 loop: CAWSHRDRVTGELFF. DNA for the CDR3: TGTGCCTGGAGCCACCGGGACAGGGTCACCGGGGAGCTGTTTTTT.

The V call is TRBV21-1, the J call TRBJ2-3; the table's D call, TRBD1, has no DNA check behind it. TRBV21-1 has pseudogene status. The CDR3 totals 15 residues. The CDR3 here is CASKRDRGSTDTQYF. CDR3 nucleotide sequence: TGTGCCAGCAAACGGGACAGGGGAAGCACAGATACGCAGTATTTT.

V gene TRBV19 combines with J gene TRBJ2-7; TRBD2 matches 13 bases. CDR1 is LNHDA and CDR2 is SQIVND in the germline V gene (reference sequence). The CDR3 is 15 amino acids. J was trimmed by 2 bases and V by 4 bases; bases with no gene match: 2. The CDR3 region has the DNA TGTGCCAGTAGTAGACTAGCGGGAGGTACCTACGAGCAGTACTTC. Amino acids: CASSRLAGGTYEQYF. Full variable domain (missing parts from reference TRBV19 and TRBJ2-7): DGGITQSPKYLFRKEGQNVTLSCEQNLNHDAMYWYRQDPGQGLRLIYYSQIVNDFQKGDIAEGYSVSREKKESFPLTVTSAQKNPTAFYLCASSRLAGGTYEQYFGPGTRLTVT.

The chain employs TRBV5-1 and TRBJ1-1; 10 bases fit TRBD1. Trimming took 4 bases from V and 4 from J; bases not matched to a gene: 4. There are 14 residues in the CDR3. Per germline, CDR1 SGHRS and CDR2 YFSETQ. For the CDR3, the DNA is TGCGCCAGCAGCGTCGGACAGGGGGGCACTGAAGCTTTCTTT. It translates to CASSVGQGGTEAFF.

This clone was recorded only once. The rearrangement joins TRBV5-1 to TRBJ1-5, with D possibly matching TRBD1 (5 bases). In germline, CDR1 is SGHRS, CDR2 YFSETQ. CDR3 length equals 17 residues. V lost 1 base and J 0 bases, leaving 14 bases between the germline ends. CDR3 in amino acids: CASSLSPQGLSNQPQHF. CDR3 nucleotide sequence: TGCGCCAGCAGCTTGTCCCCCCAGGGTCTTAGCAATCAGCCCCAGCATTTT. The whole variable domain, remainder taken from reference TRBV5-1 and TRBJ1-5, is KAGVTQTPRYLIKTRGQQVTLSCSPISGHRSVSWYQQTPGQGLQFLFEYFSETQRNKGNFPGRFSGRQFSNSRSEMNVSTLELGDSALYLCASSLSPQGLSNQPQHFGDGTRLSIL.

The CDR3 loop reads CASSSYRFQGNMNTEAFF. CDR3 DNA sequence: TGTGCCAGCAGCTCGTATCGTTTTCAGGGCAACATGAACACTGAAGCTTTCTTT. The chain links TRBV7-8 to TRBJ1-1, with D possibly TRBD1 on 5 matching bases. The V end was cut by 4 bases, the J end by 0 bases, with 21 bases between. Germline CDR1 SGHVS, CDR2 FQNEAQ. The CDR3 loop spans 18 amino acids.

The rearrangement joins TRBV9 to TRBJ2-5; no clear D. This CDR3 is 14 amino acids long. CDR1 is SGDLS, CDR2 YYNGEE, per germline. Trimming stripped 0 bases from V and 4 bases from J, with 10 bases between. The CDR3 here is CASSVGVHLETQYF. The CDR3 nucleotides read TGTGCCAGCAGCGTAGGGGTACATCTAGAGACCCAGTACTTC. Variable domain in full (rest from reference TRBV9 and TRBJ2-5): DSGVTQTPKHLITATGQRVTLRCSPRSGDLSVYWYQQSLDQGLQFLIQYYNGEERAKGNILERFSAQQFPDLHSELNLSSLELGDSALYFCASSVGVHLETQYFGPGTRLLVL.

The chain links TRBV27 to TRBJ1-2; unclear D gene. Trimming removed 3 bases from V and 2 bases from J, with 7 bases in between. The CDR3 sequence is 13 residues long. Per the germline V gene, CDR1 is MNHEY and CDR2 is SMNVEV (reference sequence). CDR3 region: CASSFTRNYGYTF. CDR3 nucleotide sequence: TGTGCCAGCAGTTTTACCAGAAACTATGGCTACACCTTC.

This sequence joins TRBV19 and TRBJ1-1; tentatively, D is TRBD1 (5 bases). In germline, CDR1 is LNHDA, CDR2 SQIVND (reference sequence). The CDR3 covers 14 residues. Trimming shortened V by 5 bases and J by 4 bases, and 14 bases separated the two germline ends. Written as DNA, the CDR3 is TGTGCCAGTAGTCGAGGTCAGCAGGGCACTGAAGCTTTCTTT. As protein: CASSRGQQGTEAFF.

J is TRBJ2-1 and V is TRBV30; D might be TRBD1 (6 bases). This CDR3 contains 13 residues. Germline CDR1 is GTSNPN and CDR2 is SVGIG (reference sequence). Trimming pared 4 bases from V and 4 bases from J, leaving 11 bases between. The CDR3 region is CAWNRDGYNEQFF. In DNA form, the CDR3 reads TGTGCCTGGAACAGGGACGGGTACAATGAGCAGTTCTTC.

This rearrangement joins TRBV18 to TRBJ2-7; unclear D gene. The V and J ends lost 6 bases and 7 bases respectively, with 16 bases between them. Germline lookup yields CDR1 KGHSH and CDR2 LQKENI. The CDR3 sequence is 13 residues long. The CDR3: CASSPGQNEEQYF. The DNA for the CDR3 is TGTGCCAGCTCCCCCGGGCAGAACGAAGAGCAGTACTTC.

As DNA, the CDR3 is TGTGCCAGCAGTGGTCTAGCGGGATATTCCCACGAGCAGTACTTC. Its translation: CASSGLAGYSHEQYF. The chain joins TRBV6-1 to TRBJ2-7, with TRBD2 matching over 9 bases. Losses at the gene ends were 4 bases for V and 5 bases for J; bases not matched to a gene: 9. The CDR3 extends over 15 amino acids. Germline V gives CDR1 MNHNS, CDR2 SASEGT.

The chain employs TRBV4-2 and TRBJ1-3; 11 bases line up with TRBD1. The V and J ends lost 0 bases and 2 bases, in that order; junction bases with no gene match: 3. The CDR3 is 17 residues long. The germline V gene encodes CDR1 LGHNA and CDR2 YNFKEQ. This CDR3 is CASSQDRTGGAGNTIYF. CDR3 DNA: TGTGCCAGCAGCCAAGACAGGACAGGGGGCGCTGGAAACACCATATATTTT.

J is TRBJ1-2 and V is TRBV18, with unresolved D. Germline CDR1 KGHSH, CDR2 LQKENI. The V and J ends lost 6 bases and 1 base respectively, with 18 bases between them. This CDR3 has 16 amino acids. The CDR3 DNA is TGTGCCAGCTCCCGGCCCCCAAAAAGCTTTAACTATGGCTACACCTTC. As protein: CASSRPPKSFNYGYTF.

The V gene is TRBV24-1, the J gene TRBJ1-1; D remains ambiguous. The CDR3 is 13 amino acids. Germline values: CDR1 KGHDR, CDR2 SFDVKD. The V gene lost 3 bases and the J gene lost 4 bases, with 8 bases spanning the gap. The CDR3 region is CATSDIIVTEAFF. In DNA form, the CDR3 reads TGTGCCACCAGTGATATAATTGTCACTGAAGCTTTCTTT.

The chain employs TRBV19 and TRBJ2-1; no definite D call. This CDR3 contains 15 residues. Between the trimmed V and J ends, which lost 5 bases and 0 bases, there was a span of 11 bases. Germline CDR1 reads LNHDA; CDR2 reads SQIVND (reference sequence). The CDR3 protein is CASSRGMSSYNEQFF. In nucleotides, the CDR3 is TGTGCCAGTAGTCGCGGAATGAGCTCCTACAATGAGCAGTTCTTC.

The chain combines TRBV5-1 with TRBJ1-3; D not resolved. V was shortened by 5 bases and J by 0 bases, with 6 bases between the two germline ends. CDR3 size: 13 residues. Germline V gene data show CDR1 as SGHRS and CDR2 as YFSETQ. CDR3 nucleotide sequence: TGCGCCAGCAGTCCCGTCTCTGGAAACACCATATATTTT. Its protein product is CASSPVSGNTIYF.